This TCR beta chain was recovered during a study of shared clonotypes between healthy human individuals. About the research overall: CD8 memory received one plate per donor, CD8 naive two, CD4 memory three and CD4 naive three. Whole-study results and caveats: Relative to clonotypes present in all four donors, those not shared had lower generation probabilities. Of the naive CD4 clonotypes, roughly 5.5% were shared across several donors. Large sequencing depth failed to make sorted-subset sequencing complete, rarefaction showed.

Assay used: immunoSEQ multiplex PCR; TCRdb lists only in-frame clones, some missing. The sample has 2 million to 2.5 million clones; roughly 94% are singletons. To note about this clone: Antigen: not known.

In the naive CD8 group, cells lacked CD45RO and were positively selected for CCR7, so terminally differentiated effector memory CD45RA+ cells were left out. CDR3 size: 14 residues. From germline, CDR1 is SGDLS and CDR2 YYNGEE. The V and J ends lost 6 bases and 1 base respectively, with 12 bases between them. Specimen: naive CD8+ T cells sorted from blood. The V gene is TRBV9, the J gene TRBJ2-3; D may correspond to TRBD1 or TRBD2 (6 bases each). This clonotype originated in a man aged 18 to 30 in good health. The CDR3 loop is CASNLGGGTDTQYF. DNA for the CDR3: TGTGCCAGCAACCTGGGGGGCGGCACAGATACGCAGTATTTT.